The text below deals with one T cell receptor beta chain. It has no known antigen specificity. No much larger clonotype is one base removed from it; base qualities were not supplied. The CDR3 holds 13 amino acids from the cysteine to the phenylalanine. CDR3 DNA only is kept here, 39 bases in frame from base 1. V loses 4 bases, J loses 5 bases, and the germline ends lie 9 bases apart. CDR1 SEHNR and CDR2 FQNEAQ were looked up in the germline V gene (reference sequence). The data were taken from a study of T cells in Graves' hyperthyroidism and ophthalmopathy (dated by TCRdb to the late 2010s). For context, the study as a whole: Peripheral blood was collected at initial diagnosis, before any treatment. A discovery cohort of approximately 100 patients, about 40 with Graves' ophthalmopathy and 57 with stable Graves' hyperthyroidism, was used to find distinguishing TCR V-J signatures. Whether ophthalmopathy could be predicted prospectively was tested in an independent validation cohort made up of 18 hyperthyroidism patients plus 17 patients who later progressed to ophthalmopathy. The 100 discovery patients were randomly split 7:3 into training and test sets. Thyroid tissue and blood T-cell repertoires from about six Graves' hyperthyroidism patients were also compared in the study. After blood sampling, hyperthyroidism patients were treated with methimazole at a starting dose of 30 mg daily, and ophthalmopathy patients were treated with high-dose intravenous methylprednisolone. The paper reports TCR Vbeta CDR3 sequencing of fewer than 150 peripheral blood samples: fewer than 50 ophthalmopathy, under 80 hyperthyroidism and approximately 17 progressor patients. Beyond this particular receptor, the publication reports: A model built on a 13 V-J signature distinguished ophthalmopathy from stable hyperthyroidism, reaching 87.88% sensitivity and 81.08% specificity in cross-validation and 80%/75% in testing. Sample size was not statistically predetermined, and blinding of investigators to group allocation was not performed. Most expanded thyroid clonotypes (frequency above 0.001) were also detected in blood, a finding suggesting that blood repertoires may reflect thyroid immune responses. During validation, the model predicted progression to ophthalmopathy a median of roughly six months ahead of onset, with roughly 65% sensitivity and roughly 75% specificity.

Graves' hyperthyroidism was defined as stable when no progression to ophthalmopathy occurred over 18 months of follow-up. Hyperthyroidism patients were newly diagnosed, had a disease duration of under 2 months, and were aged 18 to 65 years. Patients with uncontrolled infections, other autoimmune diseases, pregnancy or lactation were excluded. Diagnoses relied on clinical symptoms, serum thyroxine and TRAb, thyroid ultrasound and orbital computed tomography. Ficoll-Paque density gradient centrifugation was used to isolate PBMCs from 10 ml of fresh peripheral blood. Trizol reagent was used to extract total RNA, and RNA quality was then checked on an Agilent 2100 Bioanalyzer. The TCR beta CDR3 regions were amplified from the RNA transcripts. For the first round of RT-PCR on the TCR CDR3, the HTBI primer set was used together with the Qiagen OneStep RT-PCR kit. Libraries were constructed in a second round of multiplex PCR, after which size selection and purification were performed. Paired-end sequencing of the libraries was performed with 100 bp reads on an Illumina HiSeq2000. The original pipeline was this. SOAPnuke was used to process the raw data, with reads discarded if the reads contained adapters or uncalled bases, had a mean Phred below 15, or lacked an exact constant-primer or identifier match. COPE v1.2.5 was used to merge high-quality paired reads, and clonotypes were defined as unique nucleotide sequences. MiTCR v1.1 was used to align the clonotypes against IMGT TRBV, TRBD and TRBJ reference segments. The analysis was restricted to V-J combinations with a frequency above 0.0001, which together covered 99% to 99.2% of the repertoires. The TCS score was defined as the ratio of F50 (clonal expansion) to E x V (chaos), calculated using BLOSUM62-based TCRdist between CDR3 peptides within each V-J. Welch's t-statistics and random forest reduced 450 to 600 V-J features to about 13, which were used in a naive Bayes classifier (R e1071). The similarity between thyroid and blood repertoires was quantified using the Morisita-Horn index. TCRdb ran its own pipeline on the public reads, namely fastp trimming at Q25 and MiXCR clone calling, and kept in-frame beta chains. Here each entry gathers all rows of one CDR3 protein and keeps the most common genes and DNA. TCRdb, rather than the study authors, made the V and J calls. This sample has 750,000 to 900,000 distinct CDR3 sequences in its table, and 35% to 45% of those were observed once. The ten largest clones add up to 8% to 9% of the sample.

This sequence was found in a man younger than 30 with Graves' hyperthyroidism. The sequence joins TRBV7-9 to TRBJ1-5, and TRBD1 may be the D gene, going by 5 matching bases. The material sequenced was blood. The CDR3 protein: CASSSDIYQPQHF. The sequenced DNA is TGTGCCAGCAGCTCGGACATTTATCAGCCCCAGCATTTT.